This passage covers 12 T cell receptor beta chains from one sample sequenced in a study of regulatory T cells in long-lasting Graves disease (dated by TCRdb to the early 2020s). The time point label, read with the paper, signifies: persistent/refractory GD, antithyroid drugs over 5 years with positive TRAb. For both TCR sequencing and RNA sequencing, RNA was extracted from PBMCs in TRIzol. Libraries were made using multiplex PCR. The instrument given in TCRdb is Illumina HiSeq 4000. To build TCR beta libraries, CDR3 regions were amplified by Arm-PCR using iRepertoire HTBI primers. Through fastp at Q25 and MiXCR, TCRdb rebuilt clones from the public reads, retaining in-frame beta chains. Duplicate CDR3 protein sequences are folded into a single record with the most common DNA and genes. Counted in this sample were roughly 700,000 distinct CDR3 sequences; approximately 29% of them appeared once. The ten largest make up roughly 46% of the sample.

The starting material was peripheral blood mononuclear cells (PBMCs), obtained when the disease was refractory, from a patient treated with antithyroid drugs. The origin of the receptors is a female donor with Graves disease.

J is TRBJ2-7 and V is TRBV7-8; 9 nucleotides match TRBD1. The V segment lost 4 bases and the J segment 4 bases; nucleotides outside the gene matches: 11. Germline CDR1 and CDR2: SGHVS and FQNEAQ. This CDR3 is 16 amino acids long. Here the CDR3 DNA reads TGTGCCAGCAGCTCAAGTCTCGGGACAGGGTTGTACGAGCAGTACTTC. Translating gives CASSSSLGTGLYEQYF.

This clonotype was found a few times. The chain recombines TRBV2 with TRBJ1-3, with TRBD1 identical over 7 bases. The germline gives CDR1 SNHLY, CDR2 FYNNEI. Trimming cost V 6 bases and J 8 bases; bases outside gene matches: 10. The CDR3 has 14 amino acids. The CDR3 here is CASSYRQGEDTIYF. CDR3 nucleotides: TGTGCCAGCAGCTACCGACAGGGCGAGGACACCATATATTTT.

CDR3 coding DNA: TGTGCCAGCAGACGGGCGGGAGAGTCCTACGAGCAGTACTTC. Residues: CASRRAGESYEQYF. The chain couples TRBV12-3 or TRBV12-4 to TRBJ2-7, with 7 nucleotides matching TRBD2. This CDR3 contains 14 residues. Trimming removed 6 bases from V and 1 base from J; junction bases left unmatched: 6.

This clonotype has just a few counts. The rearrangement joins TRBV2 to TRBJ1-5; maybe TRBD1 (5 bases). The ends were cut back, 4 bases at V and 4 bases at J, with 17 bases in the middle. The germline V gene encodes CDR1 SNHLY and CDR2 FYNNEI. This CDR3 is built from 16 residues. CDR3 sequence (DNA): TGTGCCAGCAGTGTGCTCCAGGGAAGGACGAATCAGCCCCAGCATTTT. It specifies CASSVLQGRTNQPQHF.

The chain carries TRBV6-2 or TRBV6-3 and TRBJ1-2; 8 nucleotides align to TRBD1. CDR1 is MNHEY and CDR2 is SVGEGT in the germline V gene. The CDR3 runs to 15 residues. Unmatched junction bases numbered 9, after V lost 2 bases and J lost 7 bases. CDR3 coding DNA: TGTGCCAGCAGTTACGCTGGACAGGGCTTCGGTGGCTACACCTTC. It is translated as CASSYAGQGFGGYTF.

The chain joins TRBV6-1 to TRBJ1-1; 7 bases agree with TRBD1. V trimming: 1 base; J trimming: 3 bases; junction bases outside the gene matches: 5. The CDR3 extends over 15 amino acids. The germline CDR1 and CDR2 sequences are MNHNS and SASEGT. The CDR3 protein is CASSEGQGEYTEAFF. The CDR3 DNA follows: TGTGCCAGCAGTGAAGGTCAGGGGGAATACACTGAAGCTTTCTTT.

This clonotype has just a few counts. The rearrangement links TRBV6-5 to TRBJ1-2; D is uncertain. The CDR3 loop spans 13 amino acids. The germline V and J ends were trimmed by 2 bases and 8 bases, with 12 bases remaining between them. From germline, CDR1 is MNHEY and CDR2 SVGAGI. Here the CDR3 DNA reads TGTGCCAGCAGTTACGACCGGGGTTCCGGCTACACCTTC. This translates into CASSYDRGSGYTF.

This clonotype was detected only a few times. The chain carries TRBV12-3 or TRBV12-4 and TRBJ2-2; D uncertain. There are 12 residues in the CDR3. Between the trimmed V and J ends, which lost 6 bases and 6 bases, there was a span of 8 bases. The CDR3 protein is CASSRRPGELFF. The CDR3 bases are TGTGCCAGCAGCCGACGACCCGGGGAGCTGTTTTTT.

This clonotype has at least ten counts. J is TRBJ1-2 and V is TRBV2; no firm D call. Germline loops: CDR1 SNHLY, CDR2 FYNNEI. This CDR3 comprises 18 residues. The V end was cut by 7 bases, the J end by 0 bases, with 24 bases between. The CDR3 DNA sequence: TGTGCCAGCATGACGAGGGATCTAGTTACCTTAGCTAACTATGGCTACACCTTC. Its protein product is CASMTRDLVTLANYGYTF.

This clonotype was seen just once. This rearrangement joins TRBV20-1 to TRBJ1-1; D is perhaps TRBD1 (5 bases). CDR1 is DFQATT and CDR2 is SNEGSKA in the germline V gene (reference sequence). The CDR3 is made up of 15 amino acids. Trimming took off 6 bases at V and 1 base at J, with 18 bases between the two ends. The CDR3: CSAGGSQDENTEAFF. The CDR3, as DNA: TGCAGTGCCGGGGGTTCGCAGGACGAGAACACTGAAGCTTTCTTT.

For the CDR3, the DNA is TGCGCCAGCAGCTTGGCCCTAGCGGGAGTCACAGATACGCAGTATTTT. This codes for CASSLALAGVTDTQYF. The gene calls are TRBV5-1 and TRBJ2-3; 10 nucleotides match TRBD2. This CDR3 has 16 amino acids. The junction had 3 bases not matched to a gene; V was cut back by 0 bases and J by 2 bases. The germline V gene encodes CDR1 SGHRS and CDR2 YFSETQ. Drawing the rest from reference TRBV5-1 and TRBJ2-3, the complete variable domain is KAGVTQTPRYLIKTRGQQVTLSCSPISGHRSVSWYQQTPGQGLQFLFEYFSETQRNKGNFPGRFSGRQFSNSRSEMNVSTLELGDSALYLCASSLALAGVTDTQYFGPGTRLTVL.

V and J are TRBV7-2 and TRBJ1-6, with D maybe TRBD1 (6 bases). The CDR3 contains 15 residues. The germline V and J ends were trimmed by 5 bases and 9 bases, with 17 bases remaining between them. Germline lookup yields CDR1 SGHTA and CDR2 FQGNSA. CDR3 sequence: CASSKDTGFGSPLHF. CDR3 DNA: TGTGCCAGCAGCAAAGATACAGGGTTTGGTTCACCCCTCCACTTT.